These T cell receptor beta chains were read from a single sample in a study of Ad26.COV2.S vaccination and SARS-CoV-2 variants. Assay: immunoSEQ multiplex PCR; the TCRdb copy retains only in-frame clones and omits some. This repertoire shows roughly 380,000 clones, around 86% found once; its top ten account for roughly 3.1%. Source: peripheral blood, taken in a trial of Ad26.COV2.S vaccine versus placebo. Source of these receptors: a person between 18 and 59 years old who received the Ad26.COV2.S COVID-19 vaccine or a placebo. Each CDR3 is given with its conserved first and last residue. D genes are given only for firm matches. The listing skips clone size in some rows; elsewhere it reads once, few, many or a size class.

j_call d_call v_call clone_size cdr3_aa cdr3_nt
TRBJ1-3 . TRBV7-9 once CASSSIGQALSSGNTIYF TGTGCCAGCAGCTCAATAGGCCAGGCCTTATCCTCTGGAAACACCATATATTTT
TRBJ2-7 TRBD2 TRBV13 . CASSPDRILAGAYEQYF TGTGCCAGCAGCCCTGACCGCATACTAGCGGGGGCGTACGAGCAGTACTTC
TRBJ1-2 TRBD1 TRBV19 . CASSFQRDRIYGYTF TGTGCCAGTAGCTTTCAACGGGACAGAATCTATGGCTACACCTTC
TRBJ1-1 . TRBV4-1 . CASSQVGDTEAFF TGCGCCAGCAGCCAGGTGGGGGACACTGAAGCTTTCTTT
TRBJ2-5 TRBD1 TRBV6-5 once CASRATTDRLEYF TGTGCCAGCAGGGCGACCACGGACAGGTTGGAGTACTTC
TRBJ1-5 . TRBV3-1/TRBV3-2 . CASSSTYTRTQPQHF TGTGCCAGCAGCTCCACATATACCCGGACTCAGCCCCAGCATTTT
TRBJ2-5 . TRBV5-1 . CASSWRVSETQYF TGCGCCAGCAGCTGGAGGGTTTCCGAGACCCAGTACTTC
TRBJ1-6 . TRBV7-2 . CASSLALDGLGSPLHF TGTGCCAGCAGCTTAGCTTTAGACGGGTTGGGTTCACCCCTCCACTTT
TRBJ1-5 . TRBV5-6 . CASSLGSNQPQHF TGTGCCAGCAGCTTGGGCAGCAATCAGCCCCAGCATTTT
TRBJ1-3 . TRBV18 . CASSPANSGNTIYF TGTGCCAGCTCACCCGCCAACTCTGGAAACACCATATATTTT
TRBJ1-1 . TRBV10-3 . CAIAAQTNTEAFF TGTGCCATCGCCGCGCAAACGAACACTGAAGCTTTCTTT
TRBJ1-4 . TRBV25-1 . CASSEYLGDDEKLFF TGTGCCAGCAGTGAATATCTGGGGGATGATGAAAAACTGTTTTTT
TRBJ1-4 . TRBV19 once CASGGIRETYYNEKLFF TGTGCCAGCGGAGGGATCAGGGAGACTTATTATAATGAAAAACTGTTTTTT
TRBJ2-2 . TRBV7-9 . CASEGGTGELFF TGTGCCAGCGAGGGGGGCACCGGGGAGCTGTTTTTT
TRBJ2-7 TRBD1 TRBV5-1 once CASSARTGISYEQYF TGCGCCAGCAGCGCCCGGACAGGGATCTCCTACGAGCAGTACTTC
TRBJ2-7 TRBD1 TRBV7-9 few CASSENRDSAHEQYF TGTGCCAGCAGCGAAAACCGGGACAGCGCTCACGAGCAGTACTTC
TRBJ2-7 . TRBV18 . CASSPTVNYEQYF TGTGCCAGCTCACCTACGGTCAACTACGAGCAGTACTTC
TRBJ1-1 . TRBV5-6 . CASSLGSGPTEAFF TGTGCCAGCAGCTTAGGGTCGGGGCCCACTGAAGCTTTCTTT
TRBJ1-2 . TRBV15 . CATSRQDYGYTF TGTGCCACCAGTCGCCAAGACTATGGCTACACCTTC
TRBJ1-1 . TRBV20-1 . CSASKDRAYEAFF TGCAGTGCTAGTAAGGACCGGGCCTATGAAGCTTTCTTT
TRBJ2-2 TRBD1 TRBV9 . CASSVTGTGGLGELFF TGTGCCAGCAGCGTGACCGGGACAGGGGGCCTCGGGGAGCTGTTTTTT
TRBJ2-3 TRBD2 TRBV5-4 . CASSLGGSGPQLGTQYF TGTGCCAGCAGCTTGGGTGGTAGCGGGCCACAATTGGGTACGCAGTATTTT
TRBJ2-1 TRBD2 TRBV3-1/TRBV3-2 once CASSQDQVRLAGGNEQFF TGTGCCAGCAGCCAAGATCAGGTTCGACTAGCGGGGGGAAATGAGCAGTTCTTC
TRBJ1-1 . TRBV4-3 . CASSQETGYTEAFF TGCGCCAGCAGCCAAGAGACGGGGTACACTGAAGCTTTCTTT
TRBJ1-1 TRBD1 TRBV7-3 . CASSYYPLGTAYLNTEAFF TGTGCCAGCAGTTATTACCCACTCGGGACAGCCTACTTGAACACTGAAGCTTTCTTT
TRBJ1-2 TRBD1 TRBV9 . CASSVGKPQGGRDGYTF TGTGCCAGCAGCGTAGGGAAACCGCAGGGGGGGAGGGATGGCTACACCTTC
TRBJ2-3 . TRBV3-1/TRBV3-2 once CASSQDLPGGLTDTQYF TGTGCCAGCAGCCAAGATCTGCCCGGGGGCCTCACAGATACGCAGTATTTT